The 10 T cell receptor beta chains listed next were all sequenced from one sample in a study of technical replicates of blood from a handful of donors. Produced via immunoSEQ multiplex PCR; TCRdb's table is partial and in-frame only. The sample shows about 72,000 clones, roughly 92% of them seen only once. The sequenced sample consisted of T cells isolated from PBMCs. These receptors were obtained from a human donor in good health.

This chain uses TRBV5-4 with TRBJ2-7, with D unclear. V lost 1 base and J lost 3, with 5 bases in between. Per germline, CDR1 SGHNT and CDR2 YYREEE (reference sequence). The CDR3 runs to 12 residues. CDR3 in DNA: TGTGCCAGCAGCTTGTTAAACTACGAGCAGTACTTC. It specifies CASSLLNYEQYF.

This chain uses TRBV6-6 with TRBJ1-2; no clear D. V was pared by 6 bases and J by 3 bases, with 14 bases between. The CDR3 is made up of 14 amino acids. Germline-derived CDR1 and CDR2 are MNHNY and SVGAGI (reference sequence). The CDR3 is CASRASQVYYGYTF. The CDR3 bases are TGTGCCAGCAGAGCAAGTCAGGTGTACTATGGCTACACCTTC.

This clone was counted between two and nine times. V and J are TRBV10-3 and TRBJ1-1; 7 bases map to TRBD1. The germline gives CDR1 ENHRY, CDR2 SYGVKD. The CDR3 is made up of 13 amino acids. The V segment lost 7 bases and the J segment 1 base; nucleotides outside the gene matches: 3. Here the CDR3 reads CAITGTENTEAFF. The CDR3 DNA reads TGTGCCATCACAGGGACAGAGAACACTGAAGCTTTCTTT.

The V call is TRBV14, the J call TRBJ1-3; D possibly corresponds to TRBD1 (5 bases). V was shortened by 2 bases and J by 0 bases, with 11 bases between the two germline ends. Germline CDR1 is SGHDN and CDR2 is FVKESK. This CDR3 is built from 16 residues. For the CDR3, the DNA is TGTGCCAGCAGCCAACATGGCGGGACCTCTGGAAACACCATATATTTT. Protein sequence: CASSQHGGTSGNTIYF.

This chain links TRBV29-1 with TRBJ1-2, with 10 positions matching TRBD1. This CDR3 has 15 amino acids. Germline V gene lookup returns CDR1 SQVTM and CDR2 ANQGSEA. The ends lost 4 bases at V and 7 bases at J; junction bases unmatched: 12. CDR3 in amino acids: CSVAQPVTGGGGYTF. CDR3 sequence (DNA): TGCAGCGTTGCCCAACCAGTGACAGGGGGCGGTGGCTACACCTTC.

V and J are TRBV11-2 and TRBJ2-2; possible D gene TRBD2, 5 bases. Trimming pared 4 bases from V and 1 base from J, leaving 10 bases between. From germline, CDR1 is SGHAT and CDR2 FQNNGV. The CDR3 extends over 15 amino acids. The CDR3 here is CASSSRGENTGELFF. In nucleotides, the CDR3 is TGTGCCAGCAGCTCCCGGGGTGAGAACACCGGGGAGCTGTTTTTT.

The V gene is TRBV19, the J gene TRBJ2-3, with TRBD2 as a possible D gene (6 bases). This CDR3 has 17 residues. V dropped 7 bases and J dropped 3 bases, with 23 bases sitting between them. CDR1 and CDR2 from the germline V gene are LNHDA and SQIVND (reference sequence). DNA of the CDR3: TGTGCCAGTACTTTCGGGATCGCGGGGAGTAGGACAGATACGCAGTATTTT. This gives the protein CASTFGIAGSRTDTQYF.

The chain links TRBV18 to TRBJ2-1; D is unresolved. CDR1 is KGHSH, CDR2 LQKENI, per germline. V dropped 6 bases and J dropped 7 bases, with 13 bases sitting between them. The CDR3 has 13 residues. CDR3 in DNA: TGTGCCAGCTCTCGAGAAGAACGAAATGAGCAGTTCTTC. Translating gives CASSREERNEQFF.

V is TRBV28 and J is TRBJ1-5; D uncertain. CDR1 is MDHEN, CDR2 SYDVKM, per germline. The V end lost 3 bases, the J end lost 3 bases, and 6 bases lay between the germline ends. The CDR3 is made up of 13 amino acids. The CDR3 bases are TGTGCCAGCAGTTTGGGCTTCAATCAGCCCCAGCATTTT. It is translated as CASSLGFNQPQHF.

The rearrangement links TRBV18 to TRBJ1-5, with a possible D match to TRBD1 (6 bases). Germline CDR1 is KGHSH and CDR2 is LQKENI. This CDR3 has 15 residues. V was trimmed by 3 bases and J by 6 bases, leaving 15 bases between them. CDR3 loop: CASSPEQGTSQPQHF. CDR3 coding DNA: TGTGCCAGCTCACCTGAACAGGGAACGAGTCAGCCCCAGCATTTT.